Sequencing of this T cell receptor beta chain was carried out in a study of blood T cell repertoires in COVID-19. Germline V CDR1 and CDR2: MDHEN, SYDVKM. The CDR3 has 12 amino acids. Trimming cost V 8 bases and J 11 bases; bases outside gene matches: 8. Original methodology: Estimated nucleated cell counts came from reference gene primer amplification. Data came from immunoSEQ multiplex PCR; TCRdb stores just in-frame clones and leaves some out. The DNA gave D and trimming, while V, J and clone size come from that table. This sample has a few hundred thousand clones, with around 88% found just once. This clone has more than one count but fewer than ten.

The chain recombines TRBV28 with TRBJ1-1, with 10 bases identical to TRBD1. This clonotype was sampled from a woman aged 40 to 50 with acute COVID-19. The specimen was PBMCs or T cells enriched from blood (not recorded which). DNA of the CDR3: TGTGCCAGCTCGACAGGGGGCGGTTGGGCTTTCTTT. Its translation: CASSTGGGWAFF.